The 12 T cell receptor beta chains given below trace back to one sample, sequenced in a study of blood T cell repertoires in COVID-19 (TCRdb year 2020). The protocol used for the library was the immunoSEQ multiplex PCR assay. TCRdb took over this immuneACCESS table, retaining in-frame rearrangements with V and J assigned. Such tables are incomplete; in checked studies, under half of the missing clones stem from an unresolved V gene, and the remainder is unexplained. For this sample there are over 250,000 clones; around 86% appear just once. About 14% of the sample lies in the top ten. Sequenced sample: peripheral blood. Receptors were obtained from a human donor in a cohort sampled during active COVID-19.

The chain is built from TRBV5-6 and TRBJ2-6; TRBD2 might be the D (5 bases). Germline CDR1 and CDR2: SGHDT and YYEEEE. Trimming took off 2 bases at V and 1 base at J, with 10 bases between the two ends. The CDR3 spans 16 residues. The chain's CDR3 is CASSFYGSSGANVLTF. The DNA of the CDR3 is TGTGCCAGCAGCTTTTATGGGAGTTCTGGGGCCAACGTCCTGACTTTC.

The rearrangement uses TRBV18 and TRBJ1-1, with 8 bases that match TRBD1. The trim removed 1 base at V and 5 bases at J, leaving 9 bases unmatched. The length of the CDR3 is 16 residues. Germline V gives CDR1 KGHSH, CDR2 LQKENI. The CDR3 DNA reads TGTGCCAGCTCACCACTGGACAGGGTCAGGGGGACTGAAGCTTTCTTT. Its translation is CASSPLDRVRGTEAFF.

The chain has TRBV18 and TRBJ2-7; D gene ambiguous. This CDR3 is 13 amino acids long. CDR1 and CDR2 from the germline V gene are KGHSH and LQKENI. With 3 bases removed from V and 3 bases from J, the gap between germline ends came to 9 bases. This chain's CDR3 is CASSPLEYYEQYF. For the CDR3, the DNA is TGTGCCAGCTCACCGTTGGAGTACTACGAGCAGTACTTC.

The chain has TRBV19 and TRBJ1-2, with D possibly being TRBD1 (5 bases). The CDR3 runs to 15 residues. Per germline, CDR1 LNHDA and CDR2 SQIVND (reference sequence). The V end lost 1 base, the J end lost 5 bases, and 14 bases lay between the germline ends. In DNA form, the CDR3 reads TGTGCCAGTAGTATAGCTGGGGCTATACCTTATGGCTACACCTTC. This gives the protein CASSIAGAIPYGYTF.

J is TRBJ2-5 and V is TRBV7-2; 7 bases fit TRBD2. The ends lost 1 base at V and 4 bases at J; junction bases unmatched: 6. The CDR3 runs to 15 residues. Germline CDR1 reads SGHTA; CDR2 reads FQGNSA. This chain's CDR3 is CASSLGGRAPETQYF. The CDR3 coding sequence is TGTGCCAGCAGCTTAGGGGGGAGGGCCCCAGAGACCCAGTACTTC.

The chain links TRBV7-8 to TRBJ2-4, with TRBD2 matching over 9 bases. This CDR3 contains 16 residues. Trimming removed 1 base from V and 6 bases from J; junction bases left unmatched: 7. Germline V CDR1 and CDR2: SGHVS, FQNEAQ. This chain's CDR3 is CASSLGGTSRRNIQYF. CDR3 bases: TGTGCCAGCAGCTTAGGAGGGACTAGCCGGAGAAACATTCAGTACTTC.

The rearrangement uses TRBV19 and TRBJ2-3; 9 bases line up with TRBD1. Germline values: CDR1 LNHDA, CDR2 SQIVND (reference sequence). The CDR3 extends over 15 amino acids. Unmatched junction bases numbered 4, after V lost 4 bases and J lost 2 bases. CDR3 residues: CASSTGTGSTDTQYF. CDR3 in DNA: TGTGCCAGTAGTACCGGGACAGGGTCCACAGATACGCAGTATTTT.

The DNA of the CDR3 is TGTGCCAGCAAGGACTCCTATGGTAATGAAAAACTGTTTTTT. Encoded protein: CASKDSYGNEKLFF. V usage is TRBV2 and J usage is TRBJ1-4; D unresolved. This CDR3 is 14 amino acids long. V was shortened by 7 bases and J by 4 bases, with 13 bases between the two germline ends. The germline V gene has CDR1 SNHLY and CDR2 FYNNEI.

The chain recombines TRBV6-1 with TRBJ1-4, with 7 positions matching TRBD1. After removal of 3 bases from V and 5 bases from J, the junction contained 9 bases not matched to a gene. The V gene's germline CDR1 is MNHNS and CDR2 SASEGT. CDR3 length equals 16 residues. The CDR3 sequence is CASSEAMTGLNEKLFF. The CDR3 region has the DNA TGTGCCAGCAGTGAGGCCATGACAGGGTTGAATGAAAAACTGTTTTTT.

The rearrangement uses TRBV5-1 and TRBJ2-7, with 7 positions matching TRBD1. CDR1 and CDR2 (germline): SGHRS, YFSETQ. The CDR3 is made up of 13 amino acids. V shed 6 bases and J 0 bases; nucleotides not matched to a gene: 3. CDR3 sequence (DNA): TGCGCCAGCAAGGGACAGAGCTCCTACGAGCAGTACTTC. Protein product: CASKGQSSYEQYF.

In this sample, this clone turned up once. This chain links TRBV2 with TRBJ2-3; TRBD1 aligns across 9 bases. The length of the CDR3 is 14 residues. Germline trimming cut 11 bases from V and 6 bases from J; bases unmatched to any gene: 12. The germline CDR1 and CDR2 sequences are SNHLY and FYNNEI. DNA of the CDR3: TGTGCCGGCGCCCGGGACAGGGACATTGATACGCAGTATTTT. Amino acid sequence: CAGARDRDIDTQYF.

This clone appeared many times. The chain employs TRBV5-5 and TRBJ1-1; D unresolved. The germline V gene has CDR1 SGHKS and CDR2 YYEKEE (reference sequence). CDR3 length equals 14 residues. The V and J ends lost 2 bases and 1 base respectively, with 9 bases between them. In DNA form, the CDR3 reads TGTGCCAGCAGCTTCCAGAAAACGAACACTGAAGCTTTCTTT. Its protein product is CASSFQKTNTEAFF.